The clone carrying this TCR beta chain was seen a handful of times. As yet, its antigen is unknown. This sample stems from a study of T-cell memory formation after mild COVID-19. For the study at large: Across donors, TCR clusters were largely donor specific. Overall study results and limits: Clones which contracted sat mainly in CM and EM if CD4+, and in EMRA if CD8+. A second wave expanding day 15 to 37 was CD4+-biased; contracting clones were balanced. Memory from before infection featured some responding clones, which suggests cross-reactive memory joined.

The CDR3 length is 14 residues. Germline lookup yields CDR1 SGDLS and CDR2 YYNGEE. Trimming took off 0 bases at V and 2 bases at J, with 8 bases between the two ends. TCRdb passed the 5' RACE reads through MiXCR, listing each CDR3 protein once. Of fewer than 450,000 distinct CDR3 sequences listed, around 24% are singletons. The sequence was collected from an adult woman who had mild COVID-19 (a few samples of this study predate the infection). Cell type and time point are not known. The chain is built from TRBV9 and TRBJ1-2, with a weak D call TRBD1 (6 bases). The sequenced sample was PBMCs or a T cell subset sorted from them (not recorded which). The CDR3 loop reads CASSVDGTNYGYTF. The CDR3 nucleotides are TGTGCCAGCAGCGTAGATGGGACAAACTATGGCTACACCTTC. The variable domain in full, completed from reference TRBV9 and TRBJ1-2, reads DSGVTQTPKHLITATGQRVTLRCSPRSGDLSVYWYQQSLDQGLQFLIQYYNGEERAKGNILERFSAQQFPDLHSELNLSSLELGDSALYFCASSVDGTNYGYTFGSGTRLTVV.